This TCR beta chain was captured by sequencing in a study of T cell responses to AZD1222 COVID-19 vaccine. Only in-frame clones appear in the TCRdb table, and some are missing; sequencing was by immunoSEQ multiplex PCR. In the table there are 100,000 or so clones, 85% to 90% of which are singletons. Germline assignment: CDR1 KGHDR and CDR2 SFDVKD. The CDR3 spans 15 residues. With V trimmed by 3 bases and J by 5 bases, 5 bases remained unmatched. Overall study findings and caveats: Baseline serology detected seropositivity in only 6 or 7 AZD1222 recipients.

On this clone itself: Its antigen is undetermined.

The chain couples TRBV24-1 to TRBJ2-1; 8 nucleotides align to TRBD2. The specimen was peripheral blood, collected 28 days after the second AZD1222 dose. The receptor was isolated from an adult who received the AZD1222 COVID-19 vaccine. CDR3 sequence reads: CATSDRLAGNNEQFF. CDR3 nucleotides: TGTGCCACCAGTGATCGGCTAGCGGGCAACAATGAGCAGTTCTTC.